This T cell receptor (beta chain) emerged from a study of blood T cell repertoires in COVID-19. Sequenced by immunoSEQ multiplex PCR; TCRdb stores in-frame clones only, minus some. The sample gives fewer than 500,000 clones, approximately 90% of which show up once; approximately 1% is in the top ten. The trim removed 4 bases at V and 0 bases at J, leaving 5 bases unmatched. Germline CDR1 and CDR2: LNHDA and SQIVND (reference sequence). This CDR3 has 16 residues. This clone was picked up one time. Study members were between about 18 and 90 years old and lived in about two dozen US regions. The source is a woman aged 30 to 39 with acute COVID-19. The source material was PBMCs or T cells enriched from blood (not recorded which). The rearrangement links TRBV19 to TRBJ2-1; TRBD1 aligns across 8 bases. The CDR3 nucleotides read TGTGCCAGTAGTACCACAGGGGGGAGCTCCTACAATGAGCAGTTCTTC. Its translation is CASSTTGGSSYNEQFF. Drawing the rest from reference TRBV19 and TRBJ2-1, the complete variable domain is DGGITQSPKYLFRKEGQNVTLSCEQNLNHDAMYWYRQDPGQGLRLIYYSQIVNDFQKGDIAEGYSVSREKKESFPLTVTSAQKNPTAFYLCASSTTGGSSYNEQFFGPGTRLTVL.